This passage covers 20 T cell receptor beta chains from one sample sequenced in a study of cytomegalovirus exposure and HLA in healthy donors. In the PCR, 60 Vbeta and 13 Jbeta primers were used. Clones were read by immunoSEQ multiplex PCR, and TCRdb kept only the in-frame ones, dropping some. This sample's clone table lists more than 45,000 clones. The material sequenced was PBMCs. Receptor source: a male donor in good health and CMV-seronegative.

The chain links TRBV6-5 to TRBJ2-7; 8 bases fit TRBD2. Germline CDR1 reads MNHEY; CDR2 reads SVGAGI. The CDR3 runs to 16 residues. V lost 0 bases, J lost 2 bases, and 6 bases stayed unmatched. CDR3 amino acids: CASSYSITSGPYEQYF. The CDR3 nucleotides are TGTGCCAGCAGTTACTCGATCACTAGCGGCCCCTACGAGCAGTACTTC.

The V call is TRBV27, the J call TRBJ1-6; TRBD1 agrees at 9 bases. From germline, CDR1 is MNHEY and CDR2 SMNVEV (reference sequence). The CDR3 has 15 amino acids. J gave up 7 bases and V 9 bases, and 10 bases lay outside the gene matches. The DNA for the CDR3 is TGTGCCAGTACGCCGGGACAGGGACGGAATTCACCCCTCCACTTT. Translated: CASTPGQGRNSPLHF.

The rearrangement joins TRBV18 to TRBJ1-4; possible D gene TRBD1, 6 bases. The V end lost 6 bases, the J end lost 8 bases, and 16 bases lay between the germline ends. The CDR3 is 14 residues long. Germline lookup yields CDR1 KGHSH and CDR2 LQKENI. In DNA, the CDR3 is TGTGCCAGCTCTCAGGGGCCAGGGCAGGAAAAACTGTTTTTT. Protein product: CASSQGPGQEKLFF.

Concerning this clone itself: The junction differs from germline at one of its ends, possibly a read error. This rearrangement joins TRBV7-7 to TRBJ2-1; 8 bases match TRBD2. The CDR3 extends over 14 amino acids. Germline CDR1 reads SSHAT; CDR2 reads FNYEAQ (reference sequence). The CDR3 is CASSRDPGGDEQFF. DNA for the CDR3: TGTGCTAGCAGCCGGGACCCGGGGGGGGATGAGCAGTTCTTC.

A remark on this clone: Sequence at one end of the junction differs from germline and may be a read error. CDR3 residues: CARSSNQPQHF. In nucleotides, the CDR3 is TGTGCCAGAAGTTCGAATCAGCCCCAGCATTTT. The rearrangement links TRBV28 to TRBJ1-5; no firm D call. The germline gives CDR1 MDHEN, CDR2 SYDVKM. The length of the CDR3 is 11 residues.

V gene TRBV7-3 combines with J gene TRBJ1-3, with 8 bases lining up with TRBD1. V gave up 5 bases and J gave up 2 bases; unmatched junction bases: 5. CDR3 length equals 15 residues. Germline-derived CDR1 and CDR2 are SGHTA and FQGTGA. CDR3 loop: CASSPTGDPGNTIYF. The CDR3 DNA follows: TGTGCCAGCAGCCCGACAGGGGACCCTGGAAACACCATATATTTT.

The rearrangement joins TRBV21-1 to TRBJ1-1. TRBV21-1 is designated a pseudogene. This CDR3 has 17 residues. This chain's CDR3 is CASAQRGTRREDTEAFF. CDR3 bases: TGTGCCAGCGCCCAGAGGGGAACCCGAAGGGAGGACACTGAAGCTTTCTTT.

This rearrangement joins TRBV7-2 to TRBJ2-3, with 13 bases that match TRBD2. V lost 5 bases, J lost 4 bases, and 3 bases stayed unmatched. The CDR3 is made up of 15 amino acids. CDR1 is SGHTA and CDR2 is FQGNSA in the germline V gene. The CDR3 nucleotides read TGTGCCAGCAGCCAACTAGCGGGGGGGGCAGATACGCAGTATTTT. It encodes CASSQLAGGADTQYF.

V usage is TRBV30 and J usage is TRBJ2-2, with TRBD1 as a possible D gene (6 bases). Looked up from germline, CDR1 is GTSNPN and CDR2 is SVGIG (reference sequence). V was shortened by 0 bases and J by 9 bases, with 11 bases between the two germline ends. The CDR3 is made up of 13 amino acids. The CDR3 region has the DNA TGTGCCTGGAGTGTAGGGGGATCCTGGGAGCTGTTTTTT. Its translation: CAWSVGGSWELFF.

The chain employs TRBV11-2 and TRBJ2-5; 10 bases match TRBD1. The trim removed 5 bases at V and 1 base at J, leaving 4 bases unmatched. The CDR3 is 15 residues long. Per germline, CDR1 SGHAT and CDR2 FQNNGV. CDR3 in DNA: TGTGCCAGCAGCCGGGACAGGGGAATCCAAGAGACCCAGTACTTC. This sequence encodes CASSRDRGIQETQYF.

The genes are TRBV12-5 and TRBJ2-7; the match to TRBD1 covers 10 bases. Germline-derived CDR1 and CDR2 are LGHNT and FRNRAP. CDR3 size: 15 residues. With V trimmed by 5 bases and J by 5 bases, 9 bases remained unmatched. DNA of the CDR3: TGTGCTAGTGGTGGAGGGACAGGGGTTGCCCACGAGCAGTACTTC. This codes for CASGGGTGVAHEQYF.

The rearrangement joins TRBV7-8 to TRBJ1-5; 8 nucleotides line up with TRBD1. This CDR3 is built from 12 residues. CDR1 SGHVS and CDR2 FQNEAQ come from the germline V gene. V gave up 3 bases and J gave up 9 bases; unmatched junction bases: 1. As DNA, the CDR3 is TGTGCCAGCAGCTTGGGGACAGGGCCCCAGCATTTT. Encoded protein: CASSLGTGPQHF.

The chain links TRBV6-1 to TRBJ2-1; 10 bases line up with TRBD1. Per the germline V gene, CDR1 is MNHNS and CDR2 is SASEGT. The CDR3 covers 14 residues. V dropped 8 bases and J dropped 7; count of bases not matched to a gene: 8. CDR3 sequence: CASLRGQGRNEQFF. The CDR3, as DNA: TGTGCCAGCCTCCGGGGACAGGGGAGAAATGAGCAGTTCTTC.

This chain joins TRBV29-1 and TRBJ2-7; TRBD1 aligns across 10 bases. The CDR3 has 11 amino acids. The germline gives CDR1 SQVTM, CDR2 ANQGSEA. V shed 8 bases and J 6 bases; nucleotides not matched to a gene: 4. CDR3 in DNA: TGCAGCAGGGGACAGGGGCCCGAGCAGTACTTC. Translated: CSRGQGPEQYF.

CDR3 nucleotides: TGCGCCAGCAGCCAATTAGGGGGGGGATACAATGAGCAGTTCTTC. It codes for CASSQLGGGYNEQFF. V and J are TRBV4-1 and TRBJ2-1; D is perhaps TRBD2 (7 bases). CDR1 is MGHRA and CDR2 is YSYEKL in the germline V gene. The V and J ends lost 2 bases and 4 bases respectively, with 12 bases between them. CDR3 length: 15 residues.

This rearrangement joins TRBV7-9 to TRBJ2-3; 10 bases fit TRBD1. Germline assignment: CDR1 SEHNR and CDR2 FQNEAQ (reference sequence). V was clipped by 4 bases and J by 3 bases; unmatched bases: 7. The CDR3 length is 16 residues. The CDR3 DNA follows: TGTGCCAGCAGCTCGCCCGGGACAGGGGAGACAGATACGCAGTATTTT. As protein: CASSSPGTGETDTQYF.

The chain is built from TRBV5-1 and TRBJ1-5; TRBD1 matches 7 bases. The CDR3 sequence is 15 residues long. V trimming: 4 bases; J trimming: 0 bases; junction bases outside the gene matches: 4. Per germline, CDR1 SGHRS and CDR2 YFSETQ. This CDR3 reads CASSPGTVSNQPQHF. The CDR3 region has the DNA TGCGCCAGCAGCCCGGGGACAGTTAGCAATCAGCCCCAGCATTTT.

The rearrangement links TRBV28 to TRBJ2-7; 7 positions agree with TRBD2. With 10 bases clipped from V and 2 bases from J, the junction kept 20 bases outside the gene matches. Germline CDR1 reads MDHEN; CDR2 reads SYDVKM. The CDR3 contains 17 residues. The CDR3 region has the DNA TGTGCCACCCTATCGGGCGGGAGTCATTTGACTGCCTACGAGCAGTACTTC. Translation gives CATLSGGSHLTAYEQYF.

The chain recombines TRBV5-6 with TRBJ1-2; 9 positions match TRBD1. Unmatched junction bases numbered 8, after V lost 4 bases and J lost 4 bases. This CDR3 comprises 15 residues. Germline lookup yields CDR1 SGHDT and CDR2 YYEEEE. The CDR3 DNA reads TGTGCCAGCAGCCCGACAGGGGGAGGCGTCTATGGCTACACCTTC. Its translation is CASSPTGGGVYGYTF.

CDR3 amino acids: CASSATDDNEQFF. The CDR3 DNA is TGTGCCAGCAGCGCGACAGATGACAATGAGCAGTTCTTC. V usage is TRBV5-4 and J usage is TRBJ2-1; D is possibly TRBD1 (5 bases). Trimming left V 4 bases short and J 5 bases short, with 10 bases between. CDR1 is SGHNT, CDR2 YYREEE, per germline (reference sequence). CDR3 size: 13 residues.